This T cell receptor beta chain stems from a study of blood T cell repertoires in COVID-19 (dated by TCRdb to the early 2020s). Describing the broader study: The collaborator samples originated in the United States, Italy and Spain and spanned the acute and convalescent phases of COVID-19. The prospective study material was composed of cDNA or gDNA derived from T cells, B-cell-depleted T cells, or PBMCs. Deeply sampled blood TCRbeta repertoires from subjects exposed to, actively infected with, or recovered from COVID-19 were included in the dataset. A freely available public database, intended as a resource for researchers studying the immune response to SARS-CoV-2, is where the repertoires were released. Samples came from the ongoing ImmuneRACE study (first 160 participants) plus 1,254 subjects from 6 global collaborators. Nearly every sample came with metadata listing a de-identified subject ID, COVID-19 status, age in years and sex. Where HLA class I and class II types were available, the types were taken from metadata supplied by the sample provider, not from assay-based typing. The investigation overall reported the following: The amount of clinical and demographic metadata varied by source and participant and was provided uncurated.

TCRbeta CDR3 regions were amplified from genomic DNA using the immunoSEQ Assay, a bias-controlled multiplex PCR. Under the source paper's analysis protocol: Within the assay, amplification of reference gene primers was used to estimate how many nucleated cells each sample contained. To quantify the absolute abundance of each unique TCRbeta CDR3 rearrangement, sequence reads were collapsed and filtered. For each sample, productive Simpson clonality was calculated by taking the square root of Simpson's diversity index across productive rearrangements. Entries here come from immuneACCESS through TCRdb and include only in-frame sequences with V and J called. Some clones fail to appear in such tables; in the studies checked, an unresolved V gene covers under half of the shortfall, and the cause of the remainder is unknown. V and J calls and clone size are as listed in that table; D and trimming were resolved from the DNA. For this sample the table gives hundreds of thousands of clones, of which just under 85% were detected only once. Together, the top ten hold about 8.1% of the sample.

To note about this clone: This receptor's antigen is unknown. The input lacks base qualities; no much larger clone sits a single base away.

Whole blood was collected in K2EDTA tubes by collaborating institutions according to the institutions' own protocols. Collaborator samples were shipped for TCRbeta analysis as frozen whole blood, isolated PBMCs, or DNA extracted from either sample type. The CDR3, from cysteine to phenylalanine, totals 14 residues. The kept DNA is CDR3 alone, 42 bases in frame from the first base. Clipping removes 8 bases from V and 1 base from J, with 6 as the unmatched junction base count. CDR1 and CDR2 were assigned from the germline V gene as MNHEY and SVGAGI. The clonotype originates from a man aged 80 or over with acute or convalescent COVID-19. Recombination linked TRBV6-5 to TRBJ2-5; 8 nucleotides in the junction match TRBD1. Sequences were obtained from peripheral blood. The DNA sequence is as follows: TGTGCCAGCGATAATACAGGGGGCCAAGAGACCCAGTACTTC. It encodes CASDNTGGQETQYF.